These 4 T cell receptor beta chains originate from one sample sequenced in a study of spatial heterogeneity in lung cancer. Each CDR3 protein is one row after TCRdb ran MiXCR on the 5' RACE reads. The repertoire holds about 95,000 distinct CDR3 sequences, with 7.5% to 10% as singletons. This sample's time point: sample taken at primary tumor resection. Frozen PBMC, nontumor lung or tumor provided whole RNA, which was sequenced unsorted. Source: PBMCs, taken at surgery. These TCRs come from a male donor with early-stage non-small cell lung cancer.

This clonotype was recorded a few times. V is TRBV29-1 and J is TRBJ2-7; TRBD2 might be the D (6 bases). This CDR3 has 12 amino acids. Germline values: CDR1 SQVTM, CDR2 ANQGSEA. CDR3 sequence (DNA): TGCAGTGCCGGGGGACGGTCCTACGAGCAGTACTTC. Translated: CSAGGRSYEQYF.

For this clonotype: A read error may account for a junction end that differs from germline. This chain connects TRBV11-1 to TRBJ2-7, with a possible D match to TRBD1 (5 bases). The CDR3 spans 14 residues. Germline-derived CDR1 and CDR2 are SGHAT and FQDESV (reference sequence). The CDR3 region is CVSSPESRVHEQYF. The CDR3 coding sequence is TGTGTCAGCAGCCCGGAGTCCAGGGTCCACGAGCAGTACTTC.

This clonotype was picked up a small number of times. V usage is TRBV5-1 and J usage is TRBJ2-2; tentative D call: TRBD2 (6 bases). The CDR3 sequence is 15 residues long. The V end lost 3 bases, the J end lost 3 bases, and 12 bases lay between the germline ends. Germline V gene sequence: CDR1 SGHRS, CDR2 YFSETQ. CDR3 residues: CASSSSGEHTGELFF. CDR3 DNA: TGCGCCAGCAGCTCTTCGGGGGAGCACACCGGGGAGCTGTTTTTT.

This chain uses TRBV7-9 with TRBJ1-3, with TRBD1 matching over 7 bases. CDR3 length: 15 residues. Germline trimming cut 5 bases from V and 2 bases from J; bases unmatched to any gene: 6. Germline assignment: CDR1 SEHNR and CDR2 FQNEAQ (reference sequence). This chain's CDR3 is CASSPGGQPGNTIYF. The CDR3 DNA follows: TGTGCCAGCAGCCCAGGGGGACAACCTGGAAACACCATATATTTT.